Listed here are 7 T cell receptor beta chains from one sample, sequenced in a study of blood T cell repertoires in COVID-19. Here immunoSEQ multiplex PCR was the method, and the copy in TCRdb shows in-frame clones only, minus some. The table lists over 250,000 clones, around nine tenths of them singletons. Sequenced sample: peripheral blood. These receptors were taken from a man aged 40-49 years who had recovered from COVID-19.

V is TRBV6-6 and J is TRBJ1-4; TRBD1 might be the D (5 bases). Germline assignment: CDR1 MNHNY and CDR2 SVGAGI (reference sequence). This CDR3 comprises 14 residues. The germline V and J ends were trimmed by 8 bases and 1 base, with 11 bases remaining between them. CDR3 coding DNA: TGTGCCAGCGCCTCTAGGGGAACTAATGAAAAACTGTTTTTT. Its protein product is CASASRGTNEKLFF.

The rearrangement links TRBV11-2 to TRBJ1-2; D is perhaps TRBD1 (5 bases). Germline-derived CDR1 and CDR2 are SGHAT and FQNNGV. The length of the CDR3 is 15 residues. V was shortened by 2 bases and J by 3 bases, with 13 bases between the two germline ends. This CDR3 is CASSLHPDIYYGYTF. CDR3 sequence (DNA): TGTGCCAGCAGCTTACACCCGGACATTTACTATGGCTACACCTTC.

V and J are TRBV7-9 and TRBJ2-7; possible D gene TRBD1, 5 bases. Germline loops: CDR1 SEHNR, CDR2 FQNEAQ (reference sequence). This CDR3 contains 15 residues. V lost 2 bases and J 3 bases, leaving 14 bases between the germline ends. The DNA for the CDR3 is TGTGCCAGCAGCTTAAGCCAGGGTTCGGGCTACGAGCAGTACTTC. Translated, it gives CASSLSQGSGYEQYF.

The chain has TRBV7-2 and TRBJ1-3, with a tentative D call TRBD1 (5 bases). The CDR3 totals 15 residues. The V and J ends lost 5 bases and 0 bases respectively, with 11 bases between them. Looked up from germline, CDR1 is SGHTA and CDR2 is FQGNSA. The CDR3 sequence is CASSLGLSSGNTIYF. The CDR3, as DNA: TGTGCCAGCAGCCTGGGACTGAGCTCTGGAAACACCATATATTTT.

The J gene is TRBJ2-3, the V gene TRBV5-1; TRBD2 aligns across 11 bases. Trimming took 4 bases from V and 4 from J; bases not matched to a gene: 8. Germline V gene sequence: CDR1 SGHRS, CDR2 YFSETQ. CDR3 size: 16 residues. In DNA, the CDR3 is TGCGCCAGCAGCGCGGATAGCGGGGGGGCCGCAGATACGCAGTATTTT. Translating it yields CASSADSGGAADTQYF.

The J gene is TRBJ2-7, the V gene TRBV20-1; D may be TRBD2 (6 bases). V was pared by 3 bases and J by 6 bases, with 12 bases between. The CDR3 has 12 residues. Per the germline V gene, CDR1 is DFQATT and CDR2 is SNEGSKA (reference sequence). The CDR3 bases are TGCAGTGCTAGTAGGAGGGGCGGCGAGCAGTACTTC. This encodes CSASRRGGEQYF.

The DNA of the CDR3 is TGTGCCAGCGGGGGGGACACCTCGAGCACAGATACGCAGTATTTT. Residues: CASGGDTSSTDTQYF. V usage is TRBV7-9 and J usage is TRBJ2-3, with D perhaps matching TRBD2 (7 bases). Germline values: CDR1 SEHNR, CDR2 FQNEAQ (reference sequence). There are 15 residues in the CDR3. With 8 bases removed from V and 0 bases from J, the gap between germline ends came to 15 bases.